This record looks at one T cell receptor (beta chain) sequence and its context. Its antigen is currently unknown. This record belongs to a study of T cell responses to AZD1222 COVID-19 vaccine. Across the whole study: The study pooled second doses at about 4 or about 12 weeks.

The V gene end was trimmed by 4 bases and the J gene end by 8 bases; junction bases not matched to a gene: 4. This CDR3 is 13 amino acids long. CDR1 and CDR2 (germline): KGHSH, LQKENI. Clones were read by immunoSEQ multiplex PCR, and TCRdb kept only the in-frame ones, dropping some. The sample yields some 190,000 clones, around 92% seen once. General study results and limits: Spike-specific TCR breadth and depth rose after two AZD1222 doses. The donor cohort was predominantly white British with a female majority, and clonal diversity may have been underestimated. Across the whole spike, CD4 TCRs peaked at regions 160-218 and 743-854.

The sample was peripheral blood, taken on day 0 of AZD1222 vaccination. The TCR originated in an adult in good health. This chain joins TRBV18 and TRBJ1-3; TRBD1 agrees at 8 bases. CDR3: CASSRDRGDTIYF. The CDR3 bases are TGTGCCAGCTCACGCGACAGGGGAGACACCATATATTTT.